Given below is one T cell receptor beta chain in context. This sample was included in a study of blood T cell repertoires in COVID-19. Study context: Samples taken during acute and convalescent COVID-19 were collected in the United States, Italy and Spain. PBMCs, B-cell-depleted T cells, or T cells provided the cDNA or gDNA that made up the material.

In the authors' methods: Scientists estimated how many nucleated cells there were by amplifying reference gene primers. Here immunoSEQ multiplex PCR was the method, and the copy in TCRdb shows in-frame clones only, minus some. That table is the source of V, J and clone size, and D and trimming were worked out from the DNA. The repertoire holds about 110,000 clones, approximately 86% seen once, with almost 0.9% in the top ten. Per germline, CDR1 GTSNPN and CDR2 SVGIG (reference sequence). The J segment lost 9 bases and the V segment lost 0 bases, leaving 9 bases of the junction unmatched. The CDR3 runs to 15 residues.

The sequence was obtained from a woman aged 45-65 years with active or convalescent COVID-19. The rearrangement uses TRBV30 and TRBJ2-1; the match to TRBD2 covers 9 bases. The specimen was peripheral blood. The CDR3 region is CAWSVLVSGSGEQFF. CDR3 nucleotide sequence: TGTGCCTGGAGTGTACTGGTTAGCGGGAGTGGTGAGCAGTTCTTC.